Included here is one TCR beta chain sequence, with context. The sample is drawn from a study of blood T cell repertoires in COVID-19. Whole-study context: Samples taken during acute and convalescent COVID-19 were collected in the United States, Italy and Spain. Sources were T cells, B-cell-depleted T cells, or PBMCs; the material itself was cDNA or gDNA.

Original processing methods: Using reference gene primer amplification, nucleated cell counts were estimated. The table came from immunoSEQ multiplex PCR; TCRdb's copy has only in-frame clones and leaves some out. V, J and clone size are those of that table, while D and trimming were read from the DNA. The sample has some 31,000 clones; 70% to 90% are singletons. The ends were cut back, 1 base at V and 1 base at J, with 7 bases in the middle. Germline V CDR1 and CDR2: MNHNS, SASEGT. The CDR3 spans 14 residues. Sequencing was carried out using peripheral blood. The sequence came from a human donor in a cohort sampled during active COVID-19. The donor label of this sample is uncertain. The chain combines TRBV6-1 with TRBJ2-5, with D uncertain. The CDR3 DNA sequence: TGTGCCAGCAGTGAAGTAAGAGCCCAAGAGACCCAGTACTTC. This codes for CASSEVRAQETQYF.